This is a list of T cell receptor beta chains from one sample in a study of blood T cells in healthy people across ages. TCRdb ran MiXCR on the 5' RACE reads and lists one entry per CDR3 protein. Of about 1.1 million distinct CDR3 sequences in the sample, roughly two fifths are singletons; the top ten hold around 13%. What was sequenced was blood. These receptors originate from a man aged 18-30 years in good health. The CDR3 runs from the conserved cysteine through the conserved F or W.

J gene	V gene	CDR3 protein
TRBJ2-4	TRBV9	CASSLGPDEYERYF
TRBJ1-4	TRBV7-2	CASSRTVGDEKLFF
TRBJ2-1	TRBV20-1	CSAPGTGAYNEQFF
TRBJ1-1	TRBV9	CASTDTPSEAFF
TRBJ1-2	TRBV4-1	CASSLAENNYGYTF
TRBJ1-2	TRBV3-1	CASSRVRGADYGYTF
TRBJ1-5	TRBV19	CASSDDRGVPQPQHF
TRBJ2-7	TRBV20-1	CSANRVNEQYF
TRBJ2-3	TRBV20-1	CSARVLAGADTQYF
TRBJ1-2	TRBV6-5	CASRDSNYGYTF
TRBJ2-5	TRBV27	CASSLAGRDNEQYF
TRBJ1-1	TRBV20-1	CSARDRGYTEAFF
TRBJ2-3	TRBV20-1	CSAATSGSTDTQYF
TRBJ1-1	TRBV7-3	CASSQGVGNTEAFF
TRBJ1-5	TRBV12-3/TRBV12-4	CASSSRGRRNQPQHF
TRBJ1-5	TRBV5-1	CASSLTGGSNQPQHF
TRBJ2-1	TRBV6-5	CASSRSGGALNEQFF
TRBJ2-6	TRBV18	CASSPWTDRYSGANVLTF
TRBJ1-2	TRBV11-2	CASNRGQPTNYGYTF
TRBJ2-3	TRBV5-1	CASSLALGEDTQYF
TRBJ2-7	TRBV2	CASGRDTTYEQYF
TRBJ2-7	TRBV7-2	CASSLVPSGVGYEQYF
TRBJ2-1	TRBV20-1	CSANPGTGDNEQFF
TRBJ2-3	TRBV5-1	CASSSDLAGATDTQYF
TRBJ2-4	TRBV2	CASSEFGVPLAKNIQYF
TRBJ2-1	TRBV12-3/TRBV12-4	CASSSTGGTSNEQFF
TRBJ1-2	TRBV14	CASSQATGGLDGYTF
TRBJ2-7	TRBV6-5	CASNPGGLDNEQYF
TRBJ2-3	TRBV27	CASSVTRLTDTQYF
TRBJ2-5	TRBV12-3/TRBV12-4	CASSPRGRQETQYF
TRBJ1-1	TRBV11-2	CASRQGVKAFF
TRBJ1-5	TRBV7-9	CASSENNQPQHF